This T cell receptor (beta chain) is from a study of cytomegalovirus exposure and HLA in healthy donors. PCR used 60 Vbeta primers and 13 Jbeta primers. The repertoire was sequenced with immunoSEQ multiplex PCR; TCRdb's copy has only in-frame clones and lacks some. The sample carries roughly 130,000 clones, around 72% recorded once. The CDR3 covers 14 residues. CDR1 is LGHNA, CDR2 YSLEER, per germline. Trimming took 3 bases from V and 4 from J; bases not matched to a gene: 4. This TCR was sampled from a young man in good health and CMV-seropositive. The sample was PBMCs. The chain links TRBV4-3 to TRBJ1-1; TRBD1 aligns across 8 bases. CDR3 in DNA: TGCGCCAGCAGCCACGGACAGGGAGGCACTGAAGCTTTCTTT. Translating gives CASSHGQGGTEAFF.